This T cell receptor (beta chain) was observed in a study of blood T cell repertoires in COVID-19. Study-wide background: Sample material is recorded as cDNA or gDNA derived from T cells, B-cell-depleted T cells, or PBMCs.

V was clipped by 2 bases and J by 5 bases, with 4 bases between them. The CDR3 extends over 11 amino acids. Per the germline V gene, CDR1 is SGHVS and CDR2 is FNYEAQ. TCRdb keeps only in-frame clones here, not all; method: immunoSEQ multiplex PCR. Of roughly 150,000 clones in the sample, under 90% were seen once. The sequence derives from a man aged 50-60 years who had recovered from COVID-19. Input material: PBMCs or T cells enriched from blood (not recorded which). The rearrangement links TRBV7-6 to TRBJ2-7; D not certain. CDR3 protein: CASSLSNEQYF. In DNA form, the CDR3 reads TGTGCCAGCAGCTTATCAAACGAGCAGTACTTC.